Listed here are 4 T cell receptor beta chains from one sample, sequenced in a study of regulatory T cells in long-lasting Graves disease. Arm-PCR of CDR3 regions and iRepertoire HTBI primers were used to build TCR beta libraries. TCRdb used MiXCR to reprocess the multiplex PCR reads, holding one entry per CDR3 protein. The sample holds roughly 510,000 distinct CDR3 sequences, about 15% seen once. This sample's time point: newly diagnosed GD, antithyroid drugs for less than 3 months. After RNA was extracted from PBMCs, the TCR library was made from it. This sample was also put to use in a study of T cells in Graves' hyperthyroidism and ophthalmopathy.

Sequenced material: peripheral blood mononuclear cells (PBMCs), taken at new diagnosis, from a patient treated with antithyroid drugs. Source of these receptors: a young man with Graves disease.

This clonotype was found a few times. V gene TRBV2 combines with J gene TRBJ2-7; 8 bases map to TRBD2. From germline, CDR1 is SNHLY and CDR2 FYNNEI. This CDR3 region has 15 residues. J gave up 8 bases and V 2 bases, and 11 bases lay outside the gene matches. The CDR3 coding sequence is TGTGCCAGCAGTGAAATTGGGACTAGGATGGTACAGCAGTACTTC. Residues: CASSEIGTRMVQQYF.

This chain connects TRBV29-1 to TRBJ2-3; tentatively, D is TRBD2 (5 bases). V lost 2 bases and J 2 bases, leaving 23 bases between the germline ends. The germline V gene has CDR1 SQVTM and CDR2 ANQGSEA. The CDR3 consists of 18 residues. The CDR3 sequence is CSVEFPRGLEQNTDTQYF. CDR3 DNA sequence: TGCAGCGTTGAATTTCCACGTGGACTCGAACAAAACACAGATACGCAGTATTTT.

This clonotype has at least ten counts. The chain carries TRBV3-1 and TRBJ1-1; D remains ambiguous. CDR1 is LGHDT and CDR2 is YNNKEL in the germline V gene (reference sequence). V shed 0 bases and J shed 1 base, with 12 bases lying between them. The CDR3 is made up of 16 amino acids. The chain's CDR3 is CASSQDERVGNTEAFF. The CDR3 coding sequence is TGTGCCAGCAGCCAAGACGAGAGAGTAGGGAACACTGAAGCTTTCTTT. Supplemented by reference TRBV3-1 and TRBJ1-1, the full variable domain reads DTAVSQTPKYLVTQMGNDKSIKCEQNLGHDTMYWYKQDSKKFLKIMFSYNNKELIINETVPNRFSPKSPDKAHLNLHINSLELGDSAVYFCASSQDERVGNTEAFFGQGTRLTVV.

The V call is TRBV27, the J call TRBJ2-7, with 7 bases identical to TRBD2. This CDR3 contains 15 residues. V dropped 7 bases and J dropped 2; count of bases not matched to a gene: 11. Germline assignment: CDR1 MNHEY and CDR2 SMNVEV (reference sequence). CDR3 coding DNA: TGTGCCAGCACTTGGAGCGGGATAAGAACCTACGAGCAGTACTTC. Amino acids: CASTWSGIRTYEQYF.